This TCR beta chain stems from a study of CD8+CD57+ T cells in acquired aplastic anemia (dated by TCRdb to 2016 to 2019). Looking at the study overall: Extracted DNA from sorted CD4+ and CD8+ cells averaged around 3.4 ug, ranging from about 0.17 to 30 ug. Mean read counts for healthy donor samples were 8.5 million to 10.8 million for CD4+ cells and fewer than 12 million for CD8+ cells.

Genomic DNA was used as template for profiling of TCR beta VDJ combinations and CDR3 sequences. An Illumina HiSeq 2000 was the platform used for TCR repertoire sequencing. Per the source publication's procedure: Repertoire assessment relied on Simpson's diversity index, CDR3 size and DJ length profiles, and TRBV/TRBJ rearrangement plots. The immunodominant clone was defined as the most abundant DNA sequence in deep sequencing data. CDR3 amino acid sequences were screened for sharing across subjects and were compared with published repertoires and the VDJdb database. The public reads were reprocessed in TCRdb via fastp at Q25 and MiXCR, keeping in-frame beta chains. CDR3 protein duplicates are merged, each entry listing the most common genes and DNA. These V and J calls are TCRdb output, not the study's own analysis. In all, the sample holds some 48,000 distinct CDR3 sequences, and about 73% of those were seen once. The ten largest clones take up approximately 34% of the sample.

Trimming takes 0 bases from V and 8 bases from J, and the germline ends sit 16 bases apart. In the germline V gene (reference sequence), CDR1 corresponds to PRHDT and CDR2 to FYEKMQ. Inclusive of the bounding cysteine and phenylalanine, the CDR3 is 16 residues long. Only the CDR3 DNA is retained, 48 bases long and in frame from the first base. The study deep-sequenced TCR repertoires of sorted CD4+ and CD8+ blood T cells from severe aplastic anemia patients and healthy subjects. Ficoll-Paque density gradient centrifugation was used to isolate peripheral blood mononuclear cells. Before DNA extraction, CD4+ and CD8+ T cells were sorted by FACS or by magnetic beads. Results and caveats for the whole study, not just this receptor: Some 30 CD8+ CDR3 sequences were shared between patients and controls but appeared highly expressed in patients and within their immunodominant clones. Patients and healthy controls showed no significant difference in CD8+ Simpson's diversity (P=0.060).

This clonotype was recorded at least ten times. Its antigen remains unidentified. One base away there is no much larger clone; base qualities are not given. The receptor's source is a human donor in good health, serving as a control. Recombination joined TRBV13 with TRBJ1-4; no D gene call is confident. The sequenced sample consisted of sorted CD4+, CD8+, or CD8+CD57+ T cells (not recorded which) from PBMCs. The CDR3 corresponds to CASSLGTGIEQEKLFF. The nucleotides read TGTGCCAGCAGCTTAGGCACGGGGATAGAGCAGGAAAAACTGTTTTTT.